This TCR beta chain was captured by sequencing in a study of blood T cell repertoires in COVID-19. On the study more broadly: PBMCs, B-cell-depleted T cells, or T cells were the source of the cDNA or gDNA that made up the material.

Germline V gene data show CDR1 as MNHNY and CDR2 as SVGAGI (reference sequence). The CDR3 loop spans 11 amino acids. V was pared by 8 bases and J by 8 bases, with 12 bases between. Per the original data handling: Amplification with reference gene primers provided the estimates of nucleated cell counts. This table comes from immunoSEQ multiplex PCR, and its TCRdb copy is limited to in-frame clones, with some not included. That table gives V, J and clone size, and the DNA gave D and trimming. This table holds roughly 100,000 clones, about 87% found once. The sequenced material came from peripheral blood. V gene TRBV6-6 combines with J gene TRBJ1-2; the D is unclear. This clonotype was sampled from a man aged 45 to 65 with acute or convalescent COVID-19. CDR3 nucleotide sequence: TGTGCCAGCTTCCGGGGTTCCGGCTACACCTTC. Translated, it gives CASFRGSGYTF.